This passage covers 16 T cell receptor beta chains from one sample sequenced in a study of shared clonotypes between healthy human individuals (TCRdb year 2020). The method behind the library was the immunoSEQ multiplex PCR assay. TCRdb re-hosts the immuneACCESS table, in-frame sequences only. Its copies lack some clones; in the studies checked, an unresolved V gene accounts for under half of them, and the cause for the rest is not known. The table for this sample lists approximately 720,000 clones; 72% of them were counted only once. The ten largest clones represent about 1.8% of the sample. Source material: memory CD4+ T cells sorted from blood. This specimen's cell subset or site label, interpreted: CD45RA-negative fraction. The receptor set was obtained from a woman aged 25 to 45 in good health.

The chain recombines TRBV2 with TRBJ2-2; a possible D gene is TRBD1 (6 bases). The ends were cut back, 4 bases at V and 5 bases at J, with 14 bases in the middle. This CDR3 is built from 15 residues. The germline V gene encodes CDR1 SNHLY and CDR2 FYNNEI. The CDR3, as DNA: TGTGCCAGCAGTGGACAGGTTCTTAGGACCGGGGAGCTGTTTTTT. Translating gives CASSGQVLRTGELFF.

This clone has ten or more counts. The V and J genes are TRBV28 and TRBJ2-1; 9 bases fit TRBD1. The V segment lost 4 bases and the J segment 7 bases; nucleotides outside the gene matches: 14. This CDR3 has 17 residues. Germline CDR1 is MDHEN and CDR2 is SYDVKM. CDR3 nucleotide sequence: TGTGCCAGCAGTTCGGGAGCCGGGACAGGGTTGGGGAATGAGCAGTTCTTC. Its protein product is CASSSGAGTGLGNEQFF. Full variable domain (missing parts from reference TRBV28 and TRBJ2-1): DVKVTQSSRYLVKRTGEKVFLECVQDMDHENMFWYRQDPGLGLRLIYFSYDVKMKEKGDIPEGYSVSREKKERFSLILESASTNQTSMYLCASSSGAGTGLGNEQFFGPGTRLTVL.

V usage is TRBV5-6 and J usage is TRBJ1-2; TRBD1 might be the D (5 bases). V dropped 4 bases and J dropped 6 bases, with 16 bases sitting between them. Germline V gene lookup returns CDR1 SGHDT and CDR2 YYEEEE. The CDR3 sequence is 14 residues long. The CDR3 is CASSTGTSGHGYTF. CDR3 nucleotide sequence: TGTGCCAGCAGCACCGGGACGTCAGGCCATGGCTACACCTTC.

The gene calls are TRBV30 and TRBJ1-1; D ambiguous. The V gene lost 8 bases and the J gene lost 3 bases, with 10 bases spanning the gap. This CDR3 spans 11 amino acids. Looked up from germline, CDR1 is GTSNPN and CDR2 is SVGIG (reference sequence). CDR3 nucleotides: TGTGCCAGCGCACGGGACACTGAAGCTTTCTTT. It encodes CASARDTEAFF.

The chain employs TRBV6-9 and TRBJ1-5; D is undetermined. The V and J ends lost 4 bases and 6 bases respectively, with 16 bases between them. The CDR3 totals 15 residues. Germline values: CDR1 MNHGY, CDR2 SVAAGI. The CDR3 nucleotides are TGTGCCAGCAGTTCCATAACACGGGCCGGTCAGCCCCAGCATTTT. This gives the protein CASSSITRAGQPQHF.

The chain links TRBV30 to TRBJ1-2; D gene unclear. The germline V gene has CDR1 GTSNPN and CDR2 SVGIG (reference sequence). This CDR3 comprises 12 residues. V lost 3 bases and J lost 8, with 13 bases in between. CDR3 in amino acids: CAWSRYTSGYTF. Written as DNA, the CDR3 is TGTGCCTGGAGCAGATACACGAGCGGCTACACCTTC.

The table lists this clone with a count of one. The CDR3 region is CASSLGGWPAQETQYF. CDR3 DNA: TGCGCCAGCAGCTTGGGGGGGTGGCCAGCCCAAGAGACCCAGTACTTC. The V call is TRBV5-1, the J call TRBJ2-5; D may be TRBD1 or TRBD2 (5 bases each). The germline CDR1 and CDR2 sequences are SGHRS and YFSETQ. V was pared by 0 bases and J by 1 base, with 13 bases between. The CDR3 consists of 16 residues.

The rearrangement joins TRBV28 to TRBJ1-3; a possible D gene is TRBD1 (5 bases). Germline CDR1 reads MDHEN; CDR2 reads SYDVKM. The CDR3 is 13 amino acids. Trimming took off 7 bases at V and 7 bases at J, with 14 bases between the two ends. CDR3 coding DNA: TGTGCCAGCACTGGGGCTTCCCTTAACACCATATATTTT. As protein: CASTGASLNTIYF. The whole variable domain, remainder taken from reference TRBV28 and TRBJ1-3, is DVKVTQSSRYLVKRTGEKVFLECVQDMDHENMFWYRQDPGLGLRLIYFSYDVKMKEKGDIPEGYSVSREKKERFSLILESASTNQTSMYLCASTGASLNTIYFGEGSWLTVV.

The V call is TRBV5-4, the J call TRBJ1-3; 8 bases align to TRBD1. The germline gives CDR1 SGHNT, CDR2 YYREEE (reference sequence). With 4 bases clipped from V and 5 bases from J, the junction kept 17 bases outside the gene matches. The CDR3 totals 18 residues. CDR3 in amino acids: CASSRAGAGGDVRNTIYF. CDR3 nucleotide sequence: TGTGCCAGCAGCCGCGCCGGGGCAGGGGGCGATGTGAGAAACACCATATATTTT.

The chain joins TRBV6-6 to TRBJ2-7; D is possibly TRBD2 (5 bases). Germline CDR1 and CDR2: MNHNY and SVGAGI (reference sequence). The CDR3 is made up of 15 amino acids. V lost 5 bases and J lost 3, with 17 bases in between. Here the CDR3 reads CASSGPGSNDYEQYF. CDR3 sequence (DNA): TGTGCCAGCAGTGGACCGGGAAGCAACGACTACGAGCAGTACTTC.

The sample holds a few counts of this clone. The chain joins TRBV4-1 to TRBJ2-3; 13 nucleotides line up with TRBD2. Trimming cost V 1 base and J 3 bases; bases outside gene matches: 19. The germline gives CDR1 MGHRA, CDR2 YSYEKL. The CDR3 loop spans 22 amino acids. CDR3 in amino acids: CASSQVGGTSGTLSALTDTQYF. The CDR3 DNA reads TGCGCCAGCAGCCAAGTGGGGGGGACTAGCGGGACCTTGTCGGCTCTGACAGATACGCAGTATTTT.

This chain uses TRBV2 with TRBJ2-7; 9 bases are shared with TRBD1. V was pared by 6 bases and J by 4 bases, with 4 bases of the junction left unmatched. The CDR3 has 13 amino acids. Germline assignment: CDR1 SNHLY and CDR2 FYNNEI. The CDR3 protein is CASRRGQGYEQYF. The CDR3, as DNA: TGTGCCAGCAGACGGGGACAGGGTTACGAGCAGTACTTC.

The V gene is TRBV7-6, the J gene TRBJ1-1; 7 bases agree with TRBD1. This CDR3 contains 14 residues. The trim removed 6 bases at V and 4 bases at J, leaving 8 bases unmatched. Germline-derived CDR1 and CDR2 are SGHVS and FNYEAQ. CDR3 loop: CASSPRGQVTEAFF. CDR3 sequence (DNA): TGTGCCAGCAGTCCTAGGGGGCAAGTCACTGAAGCTTTCTTT.

The chain carries TRBV18 and TRBJ2-1; no reliable D call. V lost 6 bases and J 6 bases, leaving 21 bases between the germline ends. Germline V lookup: CDR1 KGHSH, CDR2 LQKENI. CDR3 length: 16 residues. CDR3 DNA: TGTGCCAGCTCGCCCTTGGGGATGGAAGGGCCCAATGAGCAGTTCTTC. It codes for CASSPLGMEGPNEQFF.

This chain connects TRBV29-1 to TRBJ2-5; a possible D gene is TRBD1 (6 bases). V gave up 5 bases and J gave up 1 base, with 8 bases separating them. CDR3 length: 12 amino acids. The germline V gene has CDR1 SQVTM and CDR2 ANQGSEA. The CDR3: CSVRRGQETQYF. The CDR3 bases are TGCAGCGTTCGCAGGGGCCAAGAGACCCAGTACTTC.

This clone occurred a few times. The chain recombines TRBV11-2 with TRBJ2-2; a weak D match, TRBD1 (6 bases). CDR3 length equals 14 residues. V was clipped by 5 bases and J by 5 bases, with 12 bases between them. Germline V gene data show CDR1 as SGHAT and CDR2 as FQNNGV. DNA for the CDR3: TGTGCCAGCAGCCCGGCACAGGGTACCGGGGAGCTGTTTTTT. This sequence encodes CASSPAQGTGELFF.